These 10 T cell receptor beta chains were all obtained from the same sample, sequenced in a study of spatial heterogeneity in lung cancer. TCRdb redid the calling of the 5' RACE reads with MiXCR, one entry per CDR3 protein. This sample has some 120,000 distinct CDR3 sequences, with 12% found just once. Time point in this sample: blood at routine non-recurrence follow-up after resection. The sequenced material consisted of unsorted whole RNA from tumor, nontumor lung or frozen PBMC. Specimen: PBMCs, collected at follow-up. All receptors derive from a male donor with early-stage non-small cell lung cancer.

Concerning this clonotype itself: Mismatch with germline at one junction end may stem from a read error. The gene calls are TRBV11-3 and TRBJ1-1; D ambiguous. The CDR3 contains 14 residues. Germline V gene sequence: CDR1 SGHNT, CDR2 YENEEA. In DNA, the CDR3 is TGTGCTAGCAGCCCGAACGCCGCGAACACTGAAGCTTTCTTT. It translates to CASSPNAANTEAFF.

This clonotype was recorded at least ten times. This chain links TRBV18 with TRBJ1-5; D might be TRBD1 (6 bases). Deletions cut 3 bases from V and 12 bases from J, with 18 bases between. CDR1 is KGHSH, CDR2 LQKENI, per germline. The CDR3 runs to 14 residues. CDR3 nucleotide sequence: TGTGCCAGCTCACCTGAGGGGGGGTCCTCCTTCCAGCATTTT. The encoded protein is CASSPEGGSSFQHF.

There are many counts of this clonotype. This rearrangement joins TRBV10-3 to TRBJ1-3; D not resolved. CDR3 length: 16 residues. The V gene's germline CDR1 is ENHRY and CDR2 SYGVKD. Trimming pared 6 bases from V and 3 bases from J, leaving 18 bases between. The CDR3 reads CAISAAPGVGGNTIYF. The CDR3 nucleotides read TGTGCCATCAGCGCTGCCCCCGGAGTCGGTGGAAACACCATATATTTT.

This clonotype was found many times. The chain couples TRBV20-1 to TRBJ1-5; 8 nucleotides agree with TRBD1. The CDR3 runs to 14 residues. The J segment lost 2 bases and the V segment lost 3 bases, leaving 3 bases of the junction unmatched. Germline CDR1 DFQATT, CDR2 SNEGSKA (reference sequence). CDR3 coding DNA: TGCAGTGCTAGTAGACAGGGGCGCAATCAGCCCCAGCATTTT. Protein: CSASRQGRNQPQHF.

This clonotype was counted only a few times. V usage is TRBV27 and J usage is TRBJ1-2, with 10 bases matching TRBD1. Germline V CDR1 and CDR2: MNHEY, SMNVEV (reference sequence). Trimming at V came to 6 bases and at J to 2 bases, leaving 6 bases not matched to a gene. This CDR3 comprises 15 residues. CDR3 sequence reads: CASRGPGQGNYGYTF. In nucleotides, the CDR3 is TGTGCCAGCAGGGGACCGGGACAGGGGAACTATGGCTACACCTTC.

This clonotype was seen at least ten times. The genes are TRBV19 and TRBJ1-5; 7 bases are shared with TRBD1. CDR1 and CDR2 from the germline V gene are LNHDA and SQIVND (reference sequence). The CDR3 runs 15 residues. Trimming cost V 4 bases and J 4 bases; bases outside gene matches: 7. CDR3: CASSNPGGGNQPQHF. As DNA, the CDR3 is TGTGCCAGTAGTAACCCAGGGGGAGGAAATCAGCCCCAGCATTTT.

In its sample, this clonotype was seen many times. This chain connects TRBV5-1 to TRBJ1-4; D is undetermined. The CDR3 length is 14 residues. V was cut by 0 bases and J by 6 bases, with 9 bases left in between. Germline V gene lookup returns CDR1 SGHRS and CDR2 YFSETQ. CDR3 sequence (DNA): TGCGCCAGCAGCTTGGGTCGTTACGATGAAAAACTGTTTTTT. This encodes CASSLGRYDEKLFF.

This clonotype was detected a few times. This chain links TRBV6-1 with TRBJ2-3; D possibly corresponds to TRBD2 (5 bases). The V end lost 3 bases, the J end lost 3 bases, and 13 bases lay between the germline ends. Per the germline V gene, CDR1 is MNHNS and CDR2 is SASEGT. This CDR3 is built from 15 residues. The CDR3 DNA is TGTGCCAGCAGTGACCTAGCATACTTGACAGATACGCAGTATTTT. This codes for CASSDLAYLTDTQYF.

The chain carries TRBV9 and TRBJ2-1, with 8 bases that match TRBD2. The CDR3 length is 15 residues. CDR1 and CDR2 (germline): SGDLS, YYNGEE. Losses at the gene ends were 2 bases for V and 3 bases for J; bases not matched to a gene: 4. CDR3 in amino acids: CASSVGSGDYNEQFF. CDR3 in DNA: TGTGCCAGCAGCGTGGGTAGCGGGGACTACAATGAGCAGTTCTTC.

V and J are TRBV5-4 and TRBJ2-2; 7 nucleotides align to TRBD2. The V segment lost 2 bases and the J segment 5 bases; nucleotides outside the gene matches: 9. The CDR3 consists of 16 residues. In germline, CDR1 is SGHNT, CDR2 YYREEE (reference sequence). The CDR3 sequence is CASSFGTTAKTGELFF. The CDR3 coding sequence is TGTGCCAGCAGCTTTGGGACTACCGCCAAGACCGGGGAGCTGTTTTTT.